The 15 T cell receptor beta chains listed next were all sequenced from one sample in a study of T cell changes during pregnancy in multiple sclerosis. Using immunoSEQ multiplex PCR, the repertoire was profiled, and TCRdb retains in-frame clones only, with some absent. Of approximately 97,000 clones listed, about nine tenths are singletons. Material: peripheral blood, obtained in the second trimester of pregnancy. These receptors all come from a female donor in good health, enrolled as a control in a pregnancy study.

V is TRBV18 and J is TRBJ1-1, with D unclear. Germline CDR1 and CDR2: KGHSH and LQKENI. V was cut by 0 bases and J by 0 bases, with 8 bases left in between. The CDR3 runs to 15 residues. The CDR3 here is CASSPPTTVNTEAFF. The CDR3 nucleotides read TGTGCCAGCTCACCACCGACAACGGTGAACACTGAAGCTTTCTTT.

The CDR3, as DNA: TGCAGTGCTAGCAGGACCGGGGAGCTGTTTTTT. Protein sequence: CSASRTGELFF. The rearrangement links TRBV20-1 to TRBJ2-2; no definite D call. The V and J ends lost 3 bases and 5 bases respectively, with 4 bases between them. This CDR3 has 11 residues. Germline V gene sequence: CDR1 DFQATT, CDR2 SNEGSKA (reference sequence).

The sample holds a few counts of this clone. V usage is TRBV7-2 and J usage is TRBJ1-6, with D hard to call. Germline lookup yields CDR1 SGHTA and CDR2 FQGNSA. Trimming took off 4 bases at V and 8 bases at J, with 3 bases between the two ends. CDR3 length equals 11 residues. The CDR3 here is CASSSDSPLHF. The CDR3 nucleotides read TGTGCCAGCAGCTCCGATTCACCCCTCCACTTT.

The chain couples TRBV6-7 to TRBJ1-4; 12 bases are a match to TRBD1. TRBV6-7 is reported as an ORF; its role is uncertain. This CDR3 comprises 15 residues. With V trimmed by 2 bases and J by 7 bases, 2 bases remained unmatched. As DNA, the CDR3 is TGTGCCAGCAGTTACCTGGGACAGGGGGCTGAAAAACTGTTTTTT. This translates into CASSYLGQGAEKLFF.

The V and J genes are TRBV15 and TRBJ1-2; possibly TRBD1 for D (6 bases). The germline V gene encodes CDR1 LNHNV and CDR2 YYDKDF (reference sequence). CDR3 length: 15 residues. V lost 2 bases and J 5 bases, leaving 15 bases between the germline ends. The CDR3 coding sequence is TGTGCCACCAGCAGATCCAACAGGGCCGGTTATGGCTACACCTTC. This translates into CATSRSNRAGYGYTF.

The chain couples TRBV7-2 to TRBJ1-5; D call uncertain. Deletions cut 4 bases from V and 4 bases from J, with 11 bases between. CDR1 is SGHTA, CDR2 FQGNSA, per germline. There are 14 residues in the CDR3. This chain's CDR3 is CASSSSNRNQPQHF. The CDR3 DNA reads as TGTGCCAGCAGCTCCTCGAACAGAAATCAGCCCCAGCATTTT.

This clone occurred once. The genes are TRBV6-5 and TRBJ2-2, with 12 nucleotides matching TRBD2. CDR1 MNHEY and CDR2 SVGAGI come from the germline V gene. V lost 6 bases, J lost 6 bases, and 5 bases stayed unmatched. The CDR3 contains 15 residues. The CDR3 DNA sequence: TGTGCCAGCAGCTCTAGCGGGGGGGCGGCCGGGGAGCTGTTTTTT. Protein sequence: CASSSSGGAAGELFF.

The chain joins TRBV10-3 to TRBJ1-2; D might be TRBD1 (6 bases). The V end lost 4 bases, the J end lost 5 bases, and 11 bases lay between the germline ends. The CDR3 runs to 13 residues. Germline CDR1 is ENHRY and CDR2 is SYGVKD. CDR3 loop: CAISAYQGYGYTF. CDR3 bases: TGTGCCATCAGTGCTTATCAGGGGTATGGCTACACCTTC.

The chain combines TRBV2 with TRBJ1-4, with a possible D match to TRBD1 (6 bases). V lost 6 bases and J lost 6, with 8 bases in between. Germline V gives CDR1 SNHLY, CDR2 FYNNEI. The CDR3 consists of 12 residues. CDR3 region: CASSTGHEKLFF. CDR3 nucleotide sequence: TGTGCCAGCAGCACAGGGCATGAAAAACTGTTTTTT.

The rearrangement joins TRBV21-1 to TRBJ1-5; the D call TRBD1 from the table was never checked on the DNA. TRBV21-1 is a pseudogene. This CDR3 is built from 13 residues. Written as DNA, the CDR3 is TGTGCCAGCTGGACAGGTTGGAGGCAGCCCCAGCATTTT. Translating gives CASWTGWRQPQHF.

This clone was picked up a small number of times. The CDR3 nucleotides read TGTGCCAGCAGCTTAGCTTTACAGGGGGTGAGTTCACCCCTCCACTTT. Translating gives CASSLALQGVSSPLHF. V gene TRBV7-6 combines with J gene TRBJ1-6; 8 bases line up with TRBD1. Trimming at V came to 0 bases and at J to 9 bases, leaving 7 bases not matched to a gene. Germline V CDR1 and CDR2: SGHVS, FNYEAQ. The CDR3 is made up of 16 amino acids.

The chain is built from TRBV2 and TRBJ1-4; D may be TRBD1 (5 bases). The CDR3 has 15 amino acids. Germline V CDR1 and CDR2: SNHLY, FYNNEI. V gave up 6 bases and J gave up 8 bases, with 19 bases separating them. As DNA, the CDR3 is TGTGCCAGCAGGCGCGCCGGTGGCGGGGGGGAAAAACTGTTTTTT. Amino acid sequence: CASRRAGGGGEKLFF.

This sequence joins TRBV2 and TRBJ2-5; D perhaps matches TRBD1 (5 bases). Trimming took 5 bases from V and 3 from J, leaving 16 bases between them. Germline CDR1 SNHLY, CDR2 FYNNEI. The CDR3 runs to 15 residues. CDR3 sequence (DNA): TGTGCCAGCAGTTCCCCCCCCCAGGGCGAAGAGACCCAGTACTTC. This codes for CASSSPPQGEETQYF.

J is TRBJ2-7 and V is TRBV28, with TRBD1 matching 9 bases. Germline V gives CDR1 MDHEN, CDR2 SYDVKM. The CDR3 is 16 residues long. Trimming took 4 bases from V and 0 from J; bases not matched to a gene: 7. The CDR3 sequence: CASSSPRDRASYEQYF. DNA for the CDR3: TGTGCCAGCAGTTCCCCCCGGGACAGGGCCTCCTACGAGCAGTACTTC.

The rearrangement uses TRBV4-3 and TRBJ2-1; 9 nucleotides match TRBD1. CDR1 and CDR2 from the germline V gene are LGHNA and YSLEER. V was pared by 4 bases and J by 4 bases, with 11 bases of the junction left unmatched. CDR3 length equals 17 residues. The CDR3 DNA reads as TGCGCCAGCAGCCGGGCGCTAAGGACAGGGGTTTACAATGAGCAGTTCTTC. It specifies CASSRALRTGVYNEQFF.